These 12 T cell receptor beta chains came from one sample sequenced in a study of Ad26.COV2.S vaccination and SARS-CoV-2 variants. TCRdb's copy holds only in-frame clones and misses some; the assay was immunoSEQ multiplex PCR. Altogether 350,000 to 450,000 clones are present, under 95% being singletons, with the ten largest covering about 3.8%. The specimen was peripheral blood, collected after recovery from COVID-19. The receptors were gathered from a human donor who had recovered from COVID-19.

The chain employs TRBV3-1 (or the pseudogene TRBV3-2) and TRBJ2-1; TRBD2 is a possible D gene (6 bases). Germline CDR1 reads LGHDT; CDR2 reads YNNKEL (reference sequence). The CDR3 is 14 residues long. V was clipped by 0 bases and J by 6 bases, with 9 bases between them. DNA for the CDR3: TGTGCCAGCAGCCAAGAGGGACTGAGCAATGAGCAGTTCTTC. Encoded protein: CASSQEGLSNEQFF.

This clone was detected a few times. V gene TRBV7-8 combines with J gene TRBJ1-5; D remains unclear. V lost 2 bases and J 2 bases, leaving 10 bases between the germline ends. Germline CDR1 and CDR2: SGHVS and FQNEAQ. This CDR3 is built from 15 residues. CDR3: CASSLSVAGNQPQHF. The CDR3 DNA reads TGTGCCAGCAGCTTATCGGTGGCCGGCAATCAGCCCCAGCATTTT.

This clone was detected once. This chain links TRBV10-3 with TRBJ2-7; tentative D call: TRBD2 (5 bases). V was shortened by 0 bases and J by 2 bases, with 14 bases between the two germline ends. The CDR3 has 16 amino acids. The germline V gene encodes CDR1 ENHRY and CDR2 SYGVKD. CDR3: CAISESRGSRAYEQYF. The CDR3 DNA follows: TGTGCCATCAGTGAGTCAAGAGGGTCGAGGGCCTACGAGCAGTACTTC.

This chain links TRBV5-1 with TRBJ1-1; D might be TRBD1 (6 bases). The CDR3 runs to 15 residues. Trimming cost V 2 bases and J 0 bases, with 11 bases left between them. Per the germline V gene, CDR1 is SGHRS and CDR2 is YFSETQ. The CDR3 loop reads CASSLGQGMNTEAFF. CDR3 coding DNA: TGCGCCAGCAGCTTAGGGCAGGGGATGAACACTGAAGCTTTCTTT.

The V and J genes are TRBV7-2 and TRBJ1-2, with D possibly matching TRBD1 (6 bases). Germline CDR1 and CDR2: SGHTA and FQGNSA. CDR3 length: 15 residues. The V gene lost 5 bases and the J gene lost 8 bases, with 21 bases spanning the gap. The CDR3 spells CASSPPGGRGGGYTF. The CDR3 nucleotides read TGTGCCAGCAGCCCTCCCGGGGGGCGCGGGGGCGGCTACACCTTC.

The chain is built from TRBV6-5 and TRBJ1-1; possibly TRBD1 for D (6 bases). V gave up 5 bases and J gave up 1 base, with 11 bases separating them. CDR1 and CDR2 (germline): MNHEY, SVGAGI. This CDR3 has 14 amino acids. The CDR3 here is CASSRGQRNTEAFF. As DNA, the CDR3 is TGTGCCAGCAGTCGCGGACAGAGGAACACTGAAGCTTTCTTT.

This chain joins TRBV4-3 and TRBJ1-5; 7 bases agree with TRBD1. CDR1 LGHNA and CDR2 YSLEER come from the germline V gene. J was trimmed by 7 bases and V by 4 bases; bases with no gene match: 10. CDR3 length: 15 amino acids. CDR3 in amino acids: CASSPRQGPRQPQHF. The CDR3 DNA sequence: TGCGCCAGCAGCCCTAGACAGGGCCCACGGCAGCCCCAGCATTTT.

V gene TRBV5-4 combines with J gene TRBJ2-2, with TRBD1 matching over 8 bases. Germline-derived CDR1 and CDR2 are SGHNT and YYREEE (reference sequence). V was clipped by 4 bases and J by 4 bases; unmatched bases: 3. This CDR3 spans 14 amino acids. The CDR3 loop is CASSPGQGTGELFF. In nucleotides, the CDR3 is TGTGCCAGCAGCCCCGGACAGGGCACCGGGGAGCTGTTTTTT.

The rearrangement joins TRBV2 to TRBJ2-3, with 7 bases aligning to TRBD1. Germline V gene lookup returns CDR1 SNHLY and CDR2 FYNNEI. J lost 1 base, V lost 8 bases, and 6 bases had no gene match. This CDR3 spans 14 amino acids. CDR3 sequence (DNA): TGTGCCAGCGACAGGGTCAGGGGCACAGATACGCAGTATTTT. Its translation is CASDRVRGTDTQYF.

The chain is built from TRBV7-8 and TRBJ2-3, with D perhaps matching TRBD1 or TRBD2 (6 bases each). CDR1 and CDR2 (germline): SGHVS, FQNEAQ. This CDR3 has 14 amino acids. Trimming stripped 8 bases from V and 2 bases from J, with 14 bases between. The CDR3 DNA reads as TGTGCCAGCCACGGCGGGGACACCACAGATACGCAGTATTTT. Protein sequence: CASHGGDTTDTQYF.

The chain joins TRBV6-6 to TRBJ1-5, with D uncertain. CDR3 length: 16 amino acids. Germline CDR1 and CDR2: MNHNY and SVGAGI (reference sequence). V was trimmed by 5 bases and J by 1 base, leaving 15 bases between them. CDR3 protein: CASSRGRSSSNQPQHF. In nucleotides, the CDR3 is TGTGCCAGCAGTCGAGGACGGTCCTCCAGCAATCAGCCCCAGCATTTT.

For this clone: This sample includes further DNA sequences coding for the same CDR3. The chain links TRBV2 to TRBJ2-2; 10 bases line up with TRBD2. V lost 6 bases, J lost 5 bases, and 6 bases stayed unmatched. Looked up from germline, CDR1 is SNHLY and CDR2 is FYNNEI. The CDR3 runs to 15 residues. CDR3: CASRRTSGNTGELFF. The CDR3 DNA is TGTGCCAGCAGGAGGACTAGCGGAAATACCGGGGAGCTGTTTTTT.